Below, 8 T cell receptor beta chains from the same sample are listed, as sequenced in a study of identical twins. TCRdb processed the 5' RACE reads anew with MiXCR; each CDR3 protein has one entry. The sample consists of about 200,000 distinct CDR3 sequences, less than 20% of them appearing once. This same sample was also taken into another study, of T cells expressing NK-cell markers.

The material sequenced was CD8+ T cells sorted from blood. The receptors shown here come from a woman under 30 in good health.

This clonotype showed up just a few times. The genes are TRBV14 and TRBJ2-2; D not certain. The V end lost 0 bases, the J end lost 4 bases, and 3 bases lay between the germline ends. Looked up from germline, CDR1 is SGHDN and CDR2 is FVKESK. This CDR3 is 13 amino acids long. CDR3: CASSQEATGELFF. CDR3 nucleotide sequence: TGTGCCAGCAGCCAAGAAGCCACCGGGGAGCTGTTTTTT.

This clonotype has just a few counts. This sequence joins TRBV20-1 and TRBJ1-1; D remains unclear. The CDR3 totals 12 residues. V lost 3 bases and J 5 bases, leaving 10 bases between the germline ends. CDR1 is DFQATT and CDR2 is SNEGSKA in the germline V gene (reference sequence). This CDR3 reads CSASVTETEAFF. CDR3 nucleotides: TGCAGTGCTAGTGTCACGGAGACTGAAGCTTTCTTT.

V gene TRBV9 combines with J gene TRBJ2-1; 7 bases are shared with TRBD2. The V gene's germline CDR1 is SGDLS and CDR2 YYNGEE. The CDR3 is 13 residues long. The trim removed 2 bases at V and 8 bases at J, leaving 4 bases unmatched. CDR3 coding DNA: TGTGCCAGCAGCGTGGGAGGGCCCCATGAGCAGTTCTTC. Its protein product is CASSVGGPHEQFF.

This clonotype was seen more than once but under ten times. The rearrangement joins TRBV5-1 to TRBJ2-7; tentative D call: TRBD1 (6 bases). The CDR3 is made up of 13 amino acids. The V gene's germline CDR1 is SGHRS and CDR2 YFSETQ. Trimming took 2 bases from V and 2 from J, leaving 8 bases between them. Written as DNA, the CDR3 is TGCGCCAGCAGCTTCGGGACAACCTACGAGCAGTACTTC. It is translated as CASSFGTTYEQYF.

In its sample, this clonotype was seen many times. CDR3 in amino acids: CSVAAGVNNEQFF. The CDR3, as DNA: TGCAGCGTTGCCGCGGGGGTCAACAATGAGCAGTTCTTC. The chain has TRBV29-1 and TRBJ2-1; the match to TRBD2 covers 7 bases. This CDR3 contains 13 residues. Trimming removed 4 bases from V and 5 bases from J; junction bases left unmatched: 5. Per the germline V gene, CDR1 is SQVTM and CDR2 is ANQGSEA.

The rearrangement links TRBV5-1 to TRBJ2-7; the match to TRBD1 covers 9 bases. The CDR3 has 14 amino acids. With 3 bases clipped from V and 4 bases from J, the junction kept 5 bases outside the gene matches. From germline, CDR1 is SGHRS and CDR2 YFSETQ. CDR3 protein: CASSSTGGAYEQYF. The CDR3 coding sequence is TGCGCCAGCAGCTCGACAGGGGGGGCGTACGAGCAGTACTTC. Using reference TRBV5-1 and TRBJ2-7 for the parts outside the CDR3, the full variable domain is KAGVTQTPRYLIKTRGQQVTLSCSPISGHRSVSWYQQTPGQGLQFLFEYFSETQRNKGNFPGRFSGRQFSNSRSEMNVSTLELGDSALYLCASSSTGGAYEQYFGPGTRLTVT.

This chain connects TRBV27 to TRBJ2-3, with TRBD1 identical over 7 bases. The germline gives CDR1 MNHEY, CDR2 SMNVEV (reference sequence). This CDR3 comprises 12 residues. The V segment lost 5 bases and the J segment 7 bases; nucleotides outside the gene matches: 3. The CDR3 region has the DNA TGTGCCAGCAGTCCACAGGGGCATACGCAGTATTTT. This sequence encodes CASSPQGHTQYF.

J is TRBJ2-5 and V is TRBV10-3; possible D gene TRBD1, 6 bases. The V and J ends lost 10 bases and 5 bases respectively, with 14 bases between them. Germline CDR1 reads ENHRY; CDR2 reads SYGVKD. The CDR3 is 12 amino acids. The chain's CDR3 is CATRDTWETQYF. The CDR3, as DNA: TGTGCCACCAGGGACACGTGGGAGACCCAGTACTTC.